The rows below give T cell receptor beta chains drawn from one sample of a study of memory CD4+ T cells and cytomegalovirus serostatus. Method: immunoSEQ multiplex PCR; TCRdb's copy keeps in-frame clones and lacks some. In the table there are 46,000 or so clones, under 80% of which are singletons. The sequenced sample was memory CD4+ T cells from blood. All receptors derive from an adult in good health and CMV-seronegative. The CDR3 runs from the conserved cysteine through the conserved F or W. A D gene is named only where the DNA matches it firmly. Clone size is not always given. Where it is, it says once, few, many or a class for expanded clones.

TRBD2 | . | TRBJ2-3 | 15 | TRBV7-2 | TGTGCCAGCAGCTTAGCCGCGGGGGTCACAGATACGCAGTATTTT | CASSLAAGVTDTQYF
TRBD2 | . | TRBJ2-7 | 13 | TRBV7-3 | TGTGCCAGCAGCCGGGGGGTCGGCGACGAGCAGTACTTC | CASSRGVGDEQYF
. | . | TRBJ2-7 | 12 | TRBV28 | TGTGCCAGCAGTTCGGGGATCCACGAGCAGTACTTC | CASSSGIHEQYF
. | once | TRBJ1-6 | 19 | TRBV4-3 | TGCGCCAGCAGCCAAGAATGGCCGGTCGGACCCTCCTTACATTCACCCCTCCACTTT | CASSQEWPVGPSLHSPLHF
. | . | TRBJ1-3 | 14 | TRBV10-2 | TGCGCCAGCAGAGCGGGACACTCAACAAACACCATATATTTT | CASRAGHSTNTIYF
. | . | TRBJ1-5 | 15 | TRBV2 | TGTGCCAGCAGCCTTCTGGGCAGTCAGAATCAGCCCCAGCATTTT | CASSLLGSQNQPQHF
. | few | TRBJ1-2 | 15 | TRBV6-5 | TGTGCCAGCAGTAAGGACAGTTCGGACCTCTATGGCTACACCTTC | CASSKDSSDLYGYTF
. | once | TRBJ1-1 | 14 | TRBV5-5 | TGTGCCAGCAGCCACCAGGACAGGAACACTGAAGCTTTCTTT | CASSHQDRNTEAFF
. | . | TRBJ1-5 | 15 | TRBV6-1 | TGTGCCAGCAGTGCCGGGACCCAGAGCAATCAGCCCCAGCATTTT | CASSAGTQSNQPQHF
TRBD1 | . | TRBJ1-5 | 14 | TRBV6-5 | TGTGCCAGCAGGAGTGGGACAGGGAATCAGCCCCAGCATTTT | CASRSGTGNQPQHF
TRBD1 | . | TRBJ2-1 | 15 | TRBV7-2 | TGTGCCAGCAGTCCAGGGACAGGGCGGTACAATGAGCAGTTCTTC | CASSPGTGRYNEQFF
TRBD1 | . | TRBJ2-3 | 17 | TRBV5-1 | TGCGCCAGCAGCCCCGAATTAATACAGGGGGTCACAGATACGCAGTATTTT | CASSPELIQGVTDTQYF
TRBD1 | few | TRBJ2-7 | 11 | TRBV7-2 | TGTGCCAGCGGCAGGGGGTACGAGCAGTACTTC | CASGRGYEQYF
. | . | TRBJ1-1 | 12 | TRBV6-6 | TGTGCCAGCAGTATCGGAGGTGCTGAAGCTTTCTTT | CASSIGGAEAFF
TRBD2 | . | TRBJ2-1 | 16 | TRBV7-2 | TGTGCCAGCAGCTTGGGCGGGGGGCCCTCAACGAATGAGCAGTTCTTC | CASSLGGGPSTNEQFF
. | . | TRBJ1-1 | 11 | TRBV10-3 | TGTGCCATCAGTGAACACACTGAAGCTTTCTTT | CAISEHTEAFF
TRBD1 | . | TRBJ1-1 | 15 | TRBV6-6 | TGTGCCAGCAATACGGCCGGGACAGCGAACACTGAAGCTTTCTTT | CASNTAGTANTEAFF
TRBD2 | . | TRBJ2-7 | 15 | TRBV28 | TGTGCCAGCAGTGAAGCGGGGTCGAGCTCCTACGAGCAGTACTTC | CASSEAGSSSYEQYF
TRBD1 | few | TRBJ1-3 | 14 | TRBV19 | TGTGCCAGTATTCCCCCGGGACAGCGAAACACCATATATTTT | CASIPPGQRNTIYF
TRBD2 | . | TRBJ2-7 | 12 | TRBV2 | TGTGCCACCGGGAGGTCCCCCTACGAGCAGTACTTC | CATGRSPYEQYF
. | . | TRBJ1-3 | 15 | TRBV6-1 | TGTGCCAGCAGTGAAATCCGGACCTCCGGAAACACCATATATTTT | CASSEIRTSGNTIYF
. | . | TRBJ2-7 | 11 | TRBV27 | TGTGCCAGCACCCCAATCTACGAGCAGTACTTC | CASTPIYEQYF
TRBD1 | once | TRBJ1-2 | 16 | TRBV7-2 | TGTGCCAGCAGCTTAGATCATGGGACAGAGGCCTATGGCTACACCTTC | CASSLDHGTEAYGYTF
. | . | TRBJ1-5 | 14 | TRBV7-9 | TGTGCCAGCAGCTTACACGGGGGGGATCAGCCCCAGCATTTT | CASSLHGGDQPQHF
. | . | TRBJ1-6 | 16 | TRBV28 | TGTGCCAGCAGTCCCGCGGTGAGCTCCTATAATTCACCCCTCCACTTT | CASSPAVSSYNSPLHF
. | . | TRBJ1-5 | 14 | TRBV18 | TGTGCCAGCTCAACTACACTGAGCAATCAGCCCCAGCATTTT | CASSTTLSNQPQHF
TRBD1 | . | TRBJ1-4 | 16 | TRBV4-2 | TGTGCCAGCAGCCAAGACAAACAGGGGGCATTAGAAAAACTGTTTTTT | CASSQDKQGALEKLFF
TRBD1 | . | TRBJ1-2 | 14 | TRBV6-5 | TGTGCCAGCAGTTCGATCCAGGGGGCGCGGGGCTACACCTTC | CASSSIQGARGYTF
. | . | TRBJ2-2 | 15 | TRBV19 | TGTGCCAGTAGTATAGCAGGCAGGGGTGCCGGGGAGCTGTTTTTT | CASSIAGRGAGELFF
. | . | TRBJ2-1 | 13 | TRBV14 | TGTGCCAGCAGCTGGCTGCTTTACAATGAGCAGTTCTTC | CASSWLLYNEQFF
. | . | TRBJ2-3 | 16 | TRBV16 | TGTGCCAGCAGCCAATCAGTACAACTCCATGTAGATACGCAGTATTTT | CASSQSVQLHVDTQYF
. | . | TRBJ1-2 | 14 | TRBV11-2 | TGTGCCAGCAGCTTTTCAACTGACTCCTATGGCTACACCTTC | CASSFSTDSYGYTF
. | . | TRBJ2-1 | 14 | TRBV19 | TGTGCCAGTAGTACCCAAGCGGGGACAAACGAGCAGTTCTTC | CASSTQAGTNEQFF